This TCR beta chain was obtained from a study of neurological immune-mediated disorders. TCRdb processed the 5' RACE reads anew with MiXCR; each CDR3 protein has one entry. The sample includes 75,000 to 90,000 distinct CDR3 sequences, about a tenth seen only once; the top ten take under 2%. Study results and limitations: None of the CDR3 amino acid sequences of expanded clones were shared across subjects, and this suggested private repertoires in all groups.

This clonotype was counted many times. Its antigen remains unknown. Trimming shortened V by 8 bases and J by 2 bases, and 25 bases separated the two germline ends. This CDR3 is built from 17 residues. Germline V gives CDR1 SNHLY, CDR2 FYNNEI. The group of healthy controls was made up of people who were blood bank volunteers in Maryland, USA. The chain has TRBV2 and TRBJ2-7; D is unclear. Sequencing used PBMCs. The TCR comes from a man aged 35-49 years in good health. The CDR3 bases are TGTGCCAGCCGTCCCTCAGAAAGACGGTCAATAACCTACGAGCAGTACTTC. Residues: CASRPSERRSITYEQYF.